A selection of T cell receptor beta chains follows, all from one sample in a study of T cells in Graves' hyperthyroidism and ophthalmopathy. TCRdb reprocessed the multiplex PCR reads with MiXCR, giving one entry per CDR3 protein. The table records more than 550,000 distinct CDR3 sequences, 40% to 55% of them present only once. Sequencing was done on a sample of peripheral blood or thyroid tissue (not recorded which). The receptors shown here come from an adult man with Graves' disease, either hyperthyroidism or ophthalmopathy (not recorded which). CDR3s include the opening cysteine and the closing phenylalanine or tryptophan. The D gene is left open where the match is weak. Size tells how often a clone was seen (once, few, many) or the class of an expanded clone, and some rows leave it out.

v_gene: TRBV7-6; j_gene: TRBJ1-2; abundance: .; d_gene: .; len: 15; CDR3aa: CASSFGGAPNYGYTF; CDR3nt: TGTGCCAGCAGTTTTGGAGGGGCCCCTAACTATGGCTACACCTTC
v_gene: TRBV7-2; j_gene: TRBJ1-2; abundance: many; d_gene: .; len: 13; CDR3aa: CASSEGGIYGYTF; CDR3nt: TGTGCCAGCAGCGAGGGCGGAATTTATGGCTACACCTTC
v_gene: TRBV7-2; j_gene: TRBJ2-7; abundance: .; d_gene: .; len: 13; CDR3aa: CASSFEGVDEQYF; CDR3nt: TGTGCCAGCAGCTTTGAGGGTGTCGACGAGCAGTACTTC
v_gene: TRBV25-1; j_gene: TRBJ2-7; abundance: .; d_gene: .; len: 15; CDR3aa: CASSSRPGLPYEQYF; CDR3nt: TGTGCCAGCAGTTCTCGGCCGGGACTGCCCTACGAGCAGTACTTC
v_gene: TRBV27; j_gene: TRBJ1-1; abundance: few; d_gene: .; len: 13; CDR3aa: CASTRNRMTEAFF; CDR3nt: TGTGCCAGCACCCGGAATCGCATGACTGAAGCTTTCTTT
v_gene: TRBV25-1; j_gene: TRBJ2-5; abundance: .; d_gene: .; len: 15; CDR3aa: CASSPGGARQETQYF; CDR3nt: TGTGCCAGCAGTCCGGGCGGGGCACGGCAAGAGACCCAGTACTTC
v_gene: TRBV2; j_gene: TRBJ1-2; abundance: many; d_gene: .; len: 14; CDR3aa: CASSEFRSAHGYTF; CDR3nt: TGTGCCAGCAGTGAATTCCGGTCAGCTCACGGCTACACCTTC
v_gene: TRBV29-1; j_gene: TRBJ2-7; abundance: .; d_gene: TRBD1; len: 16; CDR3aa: CSVEVRGTGGSGEQYF; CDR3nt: TGCAGCGTTGAAGTAAGAGGGACAGGGGGCTCGGGCGAGCAGTACTTC
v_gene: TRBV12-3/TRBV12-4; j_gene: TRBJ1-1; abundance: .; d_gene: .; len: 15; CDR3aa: CASSFGGWRAREAFF; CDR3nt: TGTGCCAGCAGTTTTGGGGGATGGCGAGCTCGTGAAGCTTTCTTT
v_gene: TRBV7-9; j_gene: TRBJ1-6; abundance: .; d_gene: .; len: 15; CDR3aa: CASSQEKGGNSPLHF; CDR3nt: TGTGCCAGCAGCCAAGAAAAAGGAGGAAATTCACCCCTCCACTTT
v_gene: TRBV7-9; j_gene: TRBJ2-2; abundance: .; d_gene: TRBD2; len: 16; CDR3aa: CASSQHTSGGAGELFF; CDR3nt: TGTGCCAGCAGCCAACATACTAGCGGGGGGGCCGGGGAGCTGTTTTTT
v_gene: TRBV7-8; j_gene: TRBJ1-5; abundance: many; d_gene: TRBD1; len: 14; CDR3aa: CASSFRGTDQPQHF; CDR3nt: TGTGCCAGCAGCTTCCGGGGGACAGATCAGCCCCAGCATTTT
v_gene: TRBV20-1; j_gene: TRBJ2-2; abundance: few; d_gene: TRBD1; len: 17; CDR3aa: CSARATTGGFGTGELFF; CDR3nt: TGCAGTGCTAGAGCCACGACAGGGGGGTTCGGCACCGGGGAGCTGTTTTTT
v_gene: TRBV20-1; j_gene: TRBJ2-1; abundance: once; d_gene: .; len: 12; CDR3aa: CSARDRGNEQFF; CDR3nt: TGCAGTGCTAGAGATCGGGGCAATGAGCAGTTCTTC
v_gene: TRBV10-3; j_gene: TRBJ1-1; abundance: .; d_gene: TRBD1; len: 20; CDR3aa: CAISDLLTGTGGFQNTEAFF; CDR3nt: TGTGCCATCAGTGATCTCCTGACCGGGACAGGGGGCTTCCAGAACACTGAAGCTTTCTTT
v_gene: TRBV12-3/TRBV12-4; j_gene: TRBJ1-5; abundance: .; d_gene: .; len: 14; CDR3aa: CASSLEGLIQPQHF; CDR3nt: TGTGCCAGCAGTTTAGAGGGGCTGATTCAGCCCCAGCATTTT
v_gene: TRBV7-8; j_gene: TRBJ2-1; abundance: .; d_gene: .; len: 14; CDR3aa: CASSFPGPYNEQFF; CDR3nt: TGTGCCAGCAGCTTTCCCGGTCCCTACAATGAGCAGTTCTTC
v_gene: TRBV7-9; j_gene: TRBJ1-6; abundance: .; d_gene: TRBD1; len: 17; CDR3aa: CASSLVTPGQGASPLHF; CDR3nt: TGTGCCAGCAGCTTAGTCACCCCGGGACAGGGGGCCTCACCCCTCCACTTT
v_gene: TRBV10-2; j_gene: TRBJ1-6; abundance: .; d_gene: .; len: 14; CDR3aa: CVSPKTGLNSPLHF; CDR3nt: TGCGTCAGCCCAAAGACGGGACTAAATTCACCCCTCCACTTT
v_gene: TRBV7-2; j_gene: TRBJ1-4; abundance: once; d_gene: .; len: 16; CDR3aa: CASSLSPLGGVEKLFF; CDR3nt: TGTGCCAGCAGCTTAAGCCCCCTTGGCGGCGTGGAAAAACTGTTTTTT
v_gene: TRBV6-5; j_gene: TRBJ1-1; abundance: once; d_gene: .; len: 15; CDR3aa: CASSFLGGMNTEAFF; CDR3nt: TGTGCCAGCAGTTTCTTAGGAGGTATGAACACTGAGGCTTTCTTT
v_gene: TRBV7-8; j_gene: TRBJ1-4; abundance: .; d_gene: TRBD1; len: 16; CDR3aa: CASSLAGQGANEKLFF; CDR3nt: TGTGCCAGCAGCTTGGCTGGACAGGGCGCTAATGAAAAACTGTTTTTT
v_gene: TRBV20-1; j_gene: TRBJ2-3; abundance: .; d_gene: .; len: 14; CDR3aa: CSADYGGTTDTQYF; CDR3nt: TGCAGTGCGGACTACGGCGGGACCACAGATACGCAGTATTTT
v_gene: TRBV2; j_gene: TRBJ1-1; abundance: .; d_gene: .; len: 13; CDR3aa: CASSEGKGTEAFF; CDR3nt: TGTGCCAGCAGTGAGGGAAAGGGCACTGAAGCTTTCTTT
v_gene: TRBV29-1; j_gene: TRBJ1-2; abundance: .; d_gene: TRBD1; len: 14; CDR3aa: CSVGPTGGGDGYTF; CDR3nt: TGCAGCGTTGGCCCGACAGGGGGCGGCGATGGCTACACCTTC
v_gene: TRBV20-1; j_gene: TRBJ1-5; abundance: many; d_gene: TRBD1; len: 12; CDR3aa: CSAAGQGAPQHF; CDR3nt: TGCAGTGCGGCGGGACAGGGGGCCCCCCAGCATTTT
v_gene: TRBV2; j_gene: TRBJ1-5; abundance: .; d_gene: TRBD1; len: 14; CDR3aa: CASSHRGGDQPQHF; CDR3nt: TGTGCCAGCAGCCACAGGGGAGGGGATCAGCCCCAGCATTTT
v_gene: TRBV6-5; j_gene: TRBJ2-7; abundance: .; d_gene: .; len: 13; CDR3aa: CASSSDTSYEQYF; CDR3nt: TGTGCCAGCAGTAGCGACACCTCCTACGAGCAGTACTTC
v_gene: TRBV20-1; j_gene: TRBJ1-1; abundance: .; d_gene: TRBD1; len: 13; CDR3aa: CSASTGGYTEAFF; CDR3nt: TGCAGTGCTTCGACAGGGGGCTACACTGAAGCTTTCTTT
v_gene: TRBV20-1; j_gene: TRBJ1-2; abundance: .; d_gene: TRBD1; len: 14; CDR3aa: CSARLYRGDYGYTF; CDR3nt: TGCAGTGCTAGACTATACAGGGGAGACTATGGCTACACCTTC
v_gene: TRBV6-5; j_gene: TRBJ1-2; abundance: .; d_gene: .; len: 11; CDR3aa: CASRDTFGYTF; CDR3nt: TGTGCCAGCAGGGACACCTTTGGCTACACCTTC
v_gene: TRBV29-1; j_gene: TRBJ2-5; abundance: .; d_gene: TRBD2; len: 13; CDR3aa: CSVSSGVGETQYF; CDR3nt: TGCAGCGTTTCTAGCGGAGTGGGTGAGACCCAGTACTTC
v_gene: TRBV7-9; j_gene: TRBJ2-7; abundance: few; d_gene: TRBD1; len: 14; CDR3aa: CASSPGDRADEQYF; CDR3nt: TGTGCCAGCAGCCCCGGGGACAGGGCCGACGAGCAGTACTTC
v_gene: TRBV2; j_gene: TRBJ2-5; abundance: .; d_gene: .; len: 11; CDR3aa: CASSRRGTQYF; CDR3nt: TGTGCCAGCAGTCGCCGGGGGACCCAGTACTTC
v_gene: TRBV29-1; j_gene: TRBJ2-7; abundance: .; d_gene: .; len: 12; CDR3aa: CSVEGGTYEQYF; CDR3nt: TGCAGCGTTGAAGGGGGCACCTACGAGCAGTACTTC
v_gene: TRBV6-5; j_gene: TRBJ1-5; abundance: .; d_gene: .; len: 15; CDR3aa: CASSYPRTENQPQHF; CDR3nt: TGTGCCAGCAGTTACCCTAGGACAGAAAATCAGCCCCAGCATTTT
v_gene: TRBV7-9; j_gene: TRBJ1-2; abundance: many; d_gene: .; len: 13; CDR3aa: CASSLAPAYGYTF; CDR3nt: TGTGCCAGCAGCTTAGCGCCCGCTTATGGCTACACCTTC
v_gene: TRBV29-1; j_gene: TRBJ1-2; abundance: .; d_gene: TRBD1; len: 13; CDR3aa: CSVLGQGTYGYTF; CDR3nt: TGCAGCGTATTGGGACAGGGGACGTATGGCTACACCTTC
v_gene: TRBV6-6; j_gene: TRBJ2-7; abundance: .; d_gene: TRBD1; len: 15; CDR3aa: CASSSTGTGDYEQYF; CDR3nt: TGTGCCAGCAGCTCAACCGGGACAGGGGACTACGAGCAGTACTTC
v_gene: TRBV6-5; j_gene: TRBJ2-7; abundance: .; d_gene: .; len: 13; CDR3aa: CASSPGSFYEQYF; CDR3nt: TGTGCCAGCAGCCCCGGGAGTTTCTACGAGCAGTACTTC
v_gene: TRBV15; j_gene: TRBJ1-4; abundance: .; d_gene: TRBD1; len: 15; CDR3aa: CATSQQGDPNEKLFF; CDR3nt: TGTGCCACCAGTCAGCAGGGGGACCCTAATGAAAAACTGTTTTTT
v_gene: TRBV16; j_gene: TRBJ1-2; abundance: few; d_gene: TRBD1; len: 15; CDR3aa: CASSQSGQANYGYTF; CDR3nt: TGTGCCAGCAGCCAATCGGGACAGGCTAACTATGGCTACACCTTC
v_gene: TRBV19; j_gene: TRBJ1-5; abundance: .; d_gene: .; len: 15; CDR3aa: CASTPRGLFDQPQHF; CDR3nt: TGTGCCAGTACCCCCCGGGGCCTCTTCGATCAGCCCCAGCATTTT
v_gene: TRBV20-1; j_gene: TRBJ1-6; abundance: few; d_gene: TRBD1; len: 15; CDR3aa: CSARQGETYNSPLHF; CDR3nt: TGCAGTGCTAGACAGGGGGAGACTTATAATTCACCCCTCCACTTT
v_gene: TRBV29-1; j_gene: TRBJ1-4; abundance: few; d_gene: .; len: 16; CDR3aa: CSVEDQWGTLGEKLFF; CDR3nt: TGCAGCGTTGAAGATCAGTGGGGCACCCTGGGGGAAAAACTGTTTTTT
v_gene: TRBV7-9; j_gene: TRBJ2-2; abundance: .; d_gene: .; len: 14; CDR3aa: CASSPHPNTGELFF; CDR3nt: TGTGCCAGCAGCCCTCATCCGAACACCGGGGAGCTGTTTTTT
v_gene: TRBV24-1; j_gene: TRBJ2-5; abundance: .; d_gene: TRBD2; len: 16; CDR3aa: CASSDGGRASVETQYF; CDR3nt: TGTGCCAGCAGTGATGGCGGGAGGGCCAGTGTGGAGACCCAGTACTTC
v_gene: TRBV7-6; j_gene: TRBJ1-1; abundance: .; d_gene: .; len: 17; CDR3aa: CASSLRSAGSLNTEAFF; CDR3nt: TGTGCCAGCAGCTTAAGATCCGCTGGGAGTTTGAACACTGAAGCTTTCTTT